The 3 T cell receptor beta chains given below trace back to one sample, sequenced in a study of blood T cell repertoires in COVID-19. Assay: immunoSEQ multiplex PCR; the TCRdb copy retains only in-frame clones and omits some. The sample yields some 260,000 clones, around 80% seen once. Sequenced material: PBMCs or T cells enriched from blood (not recorded which). These receptors originate from a young man with acute COVID-19.

This clone was observed a handful of times. The genes are TRBV2 and TRBJ1-4; 11 bases are shared with TRBD1. The CDR3 consists of 14 residues. Germline trimming cut 7 bases from V and 6 bases from J; bases unmatched to any gene: 4. CDR1 is SNHLY and CDR2 is FYNNEI in the germline V gene. Here the CDR3 DNA reads TGTGCCAGCAAAAGGGGACAGGGGGATGAAAAACTGTTTTTT. It encodes CASKRGQGDEKLFF.

V and J are TRBV3-1 (or the pseudogene TRBV3-2) and TRBJ2-1; weak D call: TRBD2 (6 bases). Germline assignment: CDR1 LGHDT and CDR2 YNNKEL (reference sequence). Trimming removed 3 bases at V and 7 bases at J, with 13 bases between. The CDR3 consists of 14 residues. For the CDR3, the DNA is TGTGCCAGCAGCCAGAGCGGGTTTGGAAATGAGCAGTTCTTC. It yields the protein CASSQSGFGNEQFF.

The V call is TRBV6-5, the J call TRBJ1-5; possibly TRBD1 for D (6 bases). Germline V gene lookup returns CDR1 MNHEY and CDR2 SVGAGI. This CDR3 region has 12 residues. V lost 7 bases to trimming and J lost 9 bases, with 13 bases between them. CDR3 coding DNA: TGTGCCAGCAAACAGGGCGATGGGCCCCAGCATTTT. Translating gives CASKQGDGPQHF.